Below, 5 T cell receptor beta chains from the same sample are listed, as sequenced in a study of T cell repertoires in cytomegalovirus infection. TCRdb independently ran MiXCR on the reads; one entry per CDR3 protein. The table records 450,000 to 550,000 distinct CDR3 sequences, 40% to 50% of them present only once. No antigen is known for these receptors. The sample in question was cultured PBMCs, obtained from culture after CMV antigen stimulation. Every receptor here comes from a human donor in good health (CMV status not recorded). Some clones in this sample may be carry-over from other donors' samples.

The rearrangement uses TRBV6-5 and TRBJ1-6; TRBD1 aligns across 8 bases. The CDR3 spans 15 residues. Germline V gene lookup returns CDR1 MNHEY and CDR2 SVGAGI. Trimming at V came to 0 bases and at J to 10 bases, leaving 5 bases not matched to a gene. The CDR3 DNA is TGTGCCAGCAGTTACTCGAACAGGGGGTACTCACCCCTCCACTTT. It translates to CASSYSNRGYSPLHF.

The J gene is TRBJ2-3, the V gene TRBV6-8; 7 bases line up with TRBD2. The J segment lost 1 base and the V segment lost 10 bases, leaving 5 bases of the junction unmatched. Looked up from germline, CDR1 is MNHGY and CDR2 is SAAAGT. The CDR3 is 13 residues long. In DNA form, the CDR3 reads TGTGCCACGAAGGCGGGGGGCACAGATACGCAGTATTTT. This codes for CATKAGGTDTQYF.

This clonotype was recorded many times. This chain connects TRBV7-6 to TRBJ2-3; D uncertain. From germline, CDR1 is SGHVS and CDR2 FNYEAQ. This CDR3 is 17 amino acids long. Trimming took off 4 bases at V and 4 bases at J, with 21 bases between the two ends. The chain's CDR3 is CASSSLHPRGRPDTQYF. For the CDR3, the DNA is TGTGCCAGCAGCTCTCTCCACCCCCGCGGACGACCAGATACGCAGTATTTT.

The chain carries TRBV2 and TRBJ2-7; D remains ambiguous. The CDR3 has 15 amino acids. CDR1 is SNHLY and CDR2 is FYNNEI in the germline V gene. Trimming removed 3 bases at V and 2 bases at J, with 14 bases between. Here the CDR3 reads CASSENPTLPYEQYF. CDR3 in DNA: TGTGCCAGCAGTGAGAATCCCACCCTCCCCTACGAGCAGTACTTC.

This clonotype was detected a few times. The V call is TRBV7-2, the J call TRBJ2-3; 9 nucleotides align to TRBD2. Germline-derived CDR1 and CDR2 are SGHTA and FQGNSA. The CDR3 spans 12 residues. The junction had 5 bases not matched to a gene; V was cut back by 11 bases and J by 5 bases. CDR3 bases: TGTGCCGGCGGGGGGGAGGGAGATACGCAGTATTTT. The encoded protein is CAGGGEGDTQYF.